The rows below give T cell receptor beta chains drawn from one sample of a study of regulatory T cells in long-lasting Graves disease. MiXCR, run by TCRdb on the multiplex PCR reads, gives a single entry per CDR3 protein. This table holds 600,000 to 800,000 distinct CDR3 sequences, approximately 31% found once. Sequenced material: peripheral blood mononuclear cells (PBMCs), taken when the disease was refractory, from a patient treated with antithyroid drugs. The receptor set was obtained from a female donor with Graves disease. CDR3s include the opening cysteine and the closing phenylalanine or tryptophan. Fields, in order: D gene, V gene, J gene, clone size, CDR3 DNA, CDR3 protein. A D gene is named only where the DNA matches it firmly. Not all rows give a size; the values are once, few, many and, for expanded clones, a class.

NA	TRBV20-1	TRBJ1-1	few	TGCAGTGCTAGAAGGATGGGTGGGATGAACACTGAAGCTTTCTTT	CSARRMGGMNTEAFF
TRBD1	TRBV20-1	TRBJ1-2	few	TGCAGTGCTAGAGCGGGACAGGGGCGGTGGTATGGCTACACCTTC	CSARAGQGRWYGYTF
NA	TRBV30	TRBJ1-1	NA	TGTGCCTGGAGGGGTTCATTGAACACTGAAGCTTTCTTT	CAWRGSLNTEAFF
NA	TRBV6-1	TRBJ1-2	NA	TGTGCCAGCAGACGGGGACGAACAGCGGGCTACACCTTC	CASRRGRTAGYTF
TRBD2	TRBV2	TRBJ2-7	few	TGTGCCAGCAGTGGACTAGCGGGAATTTCCTACGAGCAGTACTTC	CASSGLAGISYEQYF
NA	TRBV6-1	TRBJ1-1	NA	TGTGCCAGCAGTGAAATTTGGAGGAACACTGAAGCTTTCTTT	CASSEIWRNTEAFF
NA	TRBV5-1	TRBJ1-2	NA	TGCGCCAGCAGCCCGGATGGACGGCGTGGCTACACCTTC	CASSPDGRRGYTF
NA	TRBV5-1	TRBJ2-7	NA	TGCGCCAGCAGCTTGGGCGTGACAGGCACCTACGAGCAGTACTTC	CASSLGVTGTYEQYF
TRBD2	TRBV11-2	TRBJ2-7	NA	TGTGCCAGCAGCTCTTCTAGCGGGAGGTCCTACGAGCAGTACTTC	CASSSSSGRSYEQYF
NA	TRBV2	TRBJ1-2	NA	TGTGCCAGCAGCGAGGACGCCTCCTTCGACTATGGCTACACCTTC	CASSEDASFDYGYTF
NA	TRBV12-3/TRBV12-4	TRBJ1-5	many	TGTGCCAGCACTTGGCTCGGGCAGCCCCAGCATTTT	CASTWLGQPQHF
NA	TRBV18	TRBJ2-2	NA	TGTGCCAGCTCAGCCACTGGGACCGGGGAGCTGTTTTTT	CASSATGTGELFF